Listed here is a single T cell receptor beta chain. Its specificity is not known. There are 15 residues in the CDR3. Trimming removed 3 bases at V and 6 bases at J, with 18 bases between. Germline lookup yields CDR1 MDHEN and CDR2 SYDVKM. The data belong to a study of blood T cells in healthy people across ages. A second roughly 6 to 12 cycle PCR used barcoded and J-beta primers. TCRdb redid the calling of the 5' RACE reads with MiXCR, one entry per CDR3 protein. Among hundreds of thousands of distinct CDR3 sequences listed, about half were seen once. Study-level points and caveats: Estimated diversity that came from one million T cells was considered an underestimate.

The clonotype originates from a woman aged 60 to 75 in good health. Input material: blood. The chain carries TRBV28 and TRBJ2-7, with a possible D match to TRBD1 (7 bases). In DNA, the CDR3 is TGTGCCAGCAGTTTGGCGGGACAGACCTTCTGCGAGCAGTACTTC. Encoded protein: CASSLAGQTFCEQYF.